The source of this T cell receptor (beta chain) is a study of monozygotic twins with inflammatory bowel disease. This CDR3 is built from 15 residues. CDR1 and CDR2 (germline): DFQATT, SNEGSKA (reference sequence). TCRdb re-called the 5' RACE reads and shows each CDR3 protein once, DNA omitted. The data include over 350,000 distinct CDR3 sequences; the top ten clones carry approximately 2.4%. General observations from the study: Researchers report that IBD patients shared fewer clonotypes with others than healthy twins, especially amid disease activity.

Note on this clonotype: Its specificity is not known.

The sample comprised blood. The TCR originated in a human donor with ulcerative colitis or Crohn's disease, or a healthy co-twin of an affected twin (not recorded which). The chain is built from TRBV20-1 and TRBJ2-3; TCRdb returns TRBD1, unconfirmable since there is no DNA. CDR3 sequence: CSAPLPDRVDDTQYF.